A selection of T cell receptor beta chains follows, all from one sample in a study of PD-1 blockade in classical Hodgkin lymphoma. Repertoires were generated with immunoSEQ multiplex PCR, while TCRdb's copy carries only in-frame clones and drops some. The repertoire has 80,000 to 100,000 clones, approximately 94% of them found once; the top ten carry under 2%. Sequencing was performed on peripheral blood mononuclear cells (PBMCs), taken before the fourth cycle of nivolumab. Receptor source: a human donor with classical Hodgkin lymphoma. CDR3s include the opening cysteine and the closing phenylalanine or tryptophan. The D gene is left open where the match is weak. A row's size may be missing; if present it is once, few, many or a size class.

clone_size: NA; d_call: NA; v_call: TRBV10-3; j_call: TRBJ1-2; cdr3_nt: TGTGCCATCAGTGGAGTCACTCGTGAGGGTGGCTACACCTTC; cdr3_aa: CAISGVTREGGYTF
clone_size: NA; d_call: TRBD2; v_call: TRBV10-3; j_call: TRBJ2-1; cdr3_nt: TGTGCCACGCGGGGGACTAGCGGGAGTTTGGATGAGCAGTTCTTC; cdr3_aa: CATRGTSGSLDEQFF
clone_size: NA; d_call: NA; v_call: TRBV28; j_call: TRBJ1-2; cdr3_nt: TGTGCCAGCAGTTTGGGGGGTAACTATGGCTACACCTTC; cdr3_aa: CASSLGGNYGYTF
clone_size: NA; d_call: TRBD1; v_call: TRBV7-8; j_call: TRBJ1-5; cdr3_nt: TGTGCCAGCAGCTCGGACAGGCGCAATCAGCCCCAGCATTTT; cdr3_aa: CASSSDRRNQPQHF
clone_size: NA; d_call: TRBD2; v_call: TRBV19; j_call: TRBJ2-1; cdr3_nt: TGTGCCAGTAGTATATTTGGCGGGAGGGTCATCGACTACAATGAGCAGTTCTTC; cdr3_aa: CASSIFGGRVIDYNEQFF
clone_size: NA; d_call: TRBD1; v_call: TRBV25-1; j_call: TRBJ2-2; cdr3_nt: TGTGCCAGCAGTCCGGACAGGTGGACCGGGGAGCTGTTTTTT; cdr3_aa: CASSPDRWTGELFF
clone_size: NA; d_call: NA; v_call: TRBV18; j_call: TRBJ1-4; cdr3_nt: TGTGCCAGCTCACTACGGGACACTCTGACTAATGAAAAACTGTTTTTT; cdr3_aa: CASSLRDTLTNEKLFF
clone_size: NA; d_call: NA; v_call: TRBV5-8; j_call: TRBJ1-2; cdr3_nt: TGTGCCAGCAGCTTGTTTTCGTACGGCTACACCTTC; cdr3_aa: CASSLFSYGYTF
clone_size: NA; d_call: NA; v_call: TRBV7-2; j_call: TRBJ1-1; cdr3_nt: TGTGCCAGCAGCACCGGGATGAACACTGAAGCTTTCTTT; cdr3_aa: CASSTGMNTEAFF
clone_size: once; d_call: TRBD1; v_call: TRBV7-2; j_call: TRBJ1-5; cdr3_nt: TGTGCCAGCAGCTTCGGTGGGACAGGGGACTGGCGCAATCAGCCCCAGCATTTT; cdr3_aa: CASSFGGTGDWRNQPQHF
clone_size: NA; d_call: TRBD2; v_call: TRBV11-2; j_call: TRBJ2-5; cdr3_nt: TGTGCCAGCAGCCCGGGGGGTTCGGAGACCCAGTACTTC; cdr3_aa: CASSPGGSETQYF
clone_size: NA; d_call: NA; v_call: TRBV6-5; j_call: TRBJ2-7; cdr3_nt: TGTGCCAGCAGTTACGAGGAGGGGCGGTGGGACGAGCAGTACTTC; cdr3_aa: CASSYEEGRWDEQYF
clone_size: NA; d_call: TRBD1; v_call: TRBV19; j_call: TRBJ1-1; cdr3_nt: TGTGCCAGTAGCGACAGGGCCCGAGGCACTGAAGCTTTCTTT; cdr3_aa: CASSDRARGTEAFF
clone_size: NA; d_call: NA; v_call: TRBV6-6; j_call: TRBJ1-2; cdr3_nt: TGTGCCAGTGCCTTGACAGGAAATCTAAAAGCGGTTGGCTACACCTTC; cdr3_aa: CASALTGNLKAVGYTF
clone_size: NA; d_call: TRBD1; v_call: TRBV15; j_call: TRBJ1-2; cdr3_nt: TGTGCCACCAGCTTCCGGACAGGGGGCTATGGCTACACCTTC; cdr3_aa: CATSFRTGGYGYTF
clone_size: NA; d_call: NA; v_call: TRBV20-1; j_call: TRBJ2-7; cdr3_nt: TGCAGTGCTAGACTCGACGAGCAGTACTTC; cdr3_aa: CSARLDEQYF
clone_size: NA; d_call: NA; v_call: TRBV10-2; j_call: TRBJ2-7; cdr3_nt: TGCGCCAGCAGTCGGGACCTAGTGGGGTTCTACGAGCAGTACTTC; cdr3_aa: CASSRDLVGFYEQYF
clone_size: NA; d_call: TRBD2; v_call: TRBV6-1; j_call: TRBJ2-1; cdr3_nt: TGTGCCAGCATACTAGCGGCGAACTACAATGAGCAGTTCTTC; cdr3_aa: CASILAANYNEQFF
clone_size: NA; d_call: NA; v_call: TRBV7-9; j_call: TRBJ1-1; cdr3_nt: TGTGCCAGCAGCTCACTTGGAGAGACGCTCAAAGCTTTCTTT; cdr3_aa: CASSSLGETLKAFF
clone_size: NA; d_call: TRBD1; v_call: TRBV5-4; j_call: TRBJ2-1; cdr3_nt: TGTGCCAGCAGCTTGGATGGGACAGGGGGCACCGATGAGCAGTTCTTC; cdr3_aa: CASSLDGTGGTDEQFF
clone_size: NA; d_call: NA; v_call: TRBV28; j_call: TRBJ2-7; cdr3_nt: TGTGCCAGCAGTTTAGGCGGGACGGCCTACGAGCAGTACTTC; cdr3_aa: CASSLGGTAYEQYF
clone_size: NA; d_call: NA; v_call: TRBV2; j_call: TRBJ1-5; cdr3_nt: TGTGCCAGCAGTGAAGCCCGACGTTTGGATCAGCCCCAGCATTTT; cdr3_aa: CASSEARRLDQPQHF
clone_size: NA; d_call: NA; v_call: TRBV30; j_call: TRBJ2-1; cdr3_nt: TGTGCCTGGACGGGCAGTCGTGAGCAGTTCTTC; cdr3_aa: CAWTGSREQFF
clone_size: once; d_call: NA; v_call: TRBV10-3; j_call: TRBJ1-1; cdr3_nt: TGTGCCATCTCGGGAGGGTACCTGGCTGAAGCTTTCTTT; cdr3_aa: CAISGGYLAEAFF
clone_size: NA; d_call: TRBD1; v_call: TRBV29-1; j_call: TRBJ1-2; cdr3_nt: TGCAGCCCTCTGACAGGGTCTTTCAACACCTTC; cdr3_aa: CSPLTGSFNTF
clone_size: NA; d_call: TRBD2; v_call: TRBV18; j_call: TRBJ2-3; cdr3_nt: TGTGCCAGCTCCCAATTGGGACTAGGGTTGACAGATACGCAGTATTTT; cdr3_aa: CASSQLGLGLTDTQYF
clone_size: once; d_call: NA; v_call: TRBV28; j_call: TRBJ1-2; cdr3_nt: TGTGCCAGCAGTTTTGGGGATCCCTATGGCTACACCTTC; cdr3_aa: CASSFGDPYGYTF
clone_size: NA; d_call: NA; v_call: TRBV29-1; j_call: TRBJ1-2; cdr3_nt: TGCAGCGTTGCGGACAGCTCTAACTATGGCTACACCTTC; cdr3_aa: CSVADSSNYGYTF
clone_size: NA; d_call: NA; v_call: TRBV27; j_call: TRBJ2-7; cdr3_nt: TGTGCCAGCAGTTCTGGGAACGGATTCTACGAGCAGTACTTC; cdr3_aa: CASSSGNGFYEQYF
clone_size: NA; d_call: TRBD2; v_call: TRBV28; j_call: TRBJ2-1; cdr3_nt: TGTGCCAGCAGTTTAAGTAGCGGGAGGGCCTACAATGAGCAGTTCTTC; cdr3_aa: CASSLSSGRAYNEQFF
clone_size: NA; d_call: NA; v_call: TRBV7-9; j_call: TRBJ2-5; cdr3_nt: TGTGCCAGCAGCTCAGGGAGCCAAGAGACCCAGTACTTC; cdr3_aa: CASSSGSQETQYF
clone_size: NA; d_call: NA; v_call: TRBV11-2; j_call: TRBJ1-4; cdr3_nt: TGTGCCAGCAGCCCGCCTCTCATCCAGGGTAATGAAAAACTGTTTTTT; cdr3_aa: CASSPPLIQGNEKLFF
clone_size: NA; d_call: NA; v_call: TRBV14; j_call: TRBJ2-1; cdr3_nt: TGTGCCAGCAGCCCCCCTCGGGCAGGGAGCTCCTACAATGAGCAGTTCTTC; cdr3_aa: CASSPPRAGSSYNEQFF
clone_size: NA; d_call: TRBD2; v_call: TRBV5-5; j_call: TRBJ2-5; cdr3_nt: TGTGCCAGCAGCTCCTACGGGACTAGGATACAAGAGACCCAGTACTTC; cdr3_aa: CASSSYGTRIQETQYF
clone_size: NA; d_call: NA; v_call: TRBV27; j_call: TRBJ2-4; cdr3_nt: TGTGCCAGCAGTTTTTGGGGGGAAGGCAAAAACATTCAGTACTTC; cdr3_aa: CASSFWGEGKNIQYF
clone_size: NA; d_call: NA; v_call: TRBV6-5; j_call: TRBJ1-1; cdr3_nt: TGTGCCAGCAGCCTGACAGGATCGAACACTGAAGCTTTCTTT; cdr3_aa: CASSLTGSNTEAFF
clone_size: NA; d_call: NA; v_call: TRBV7-9; j_call: TRBJ2-7; cdr3_nt: TGTGCCAGCAGCTTTGGGGGCGACGTGACCTACGAGCAGTACTTC; cdr3_aa: CASSFGGDVTYEQYF
clone_size: NA; d_call: TRBD1; v_call: TRBV30; j_call: TRBJ1-3; cdr3_nt: TGTGCCTGGAATCTAAGAGGGGGCACCGAAGGACACACCATATATTTT; cdr3_aa: CAWNLRGGTEGHTIYF
clone_size: NA; d_call: TRBD2; v_call: TRBV30; j_call: TRBJ2-7; cdr3_nt: TGTGCCTGGAGTGTTTCGAGCGGGACGGCGGTCCCCACGGTTAACTACGAGCAGTACTTC; cdr3_aa: CAWSVSSGTAVPTVNYEQYF
clone_size: NA; d_call: NA; v_call: TRBV19; j_call: TRBJ1-2; cdr3_nt: TGTGCCAGTACCCCGCGGGCGGAGGCCTATGGCTACACCTTC; cdr3_aa: CASTPRAEAYGYTF
clone_size: NA; d_call: NA; v_call: TRBV6-5; j_call: TRBJ2-7; cdr3_nt: TGTGCCAGCAGTCGTAAGGGGTTACAAGGGAGCGAGCAGTACTTC; cdr3_aa: CASSRKGLQGSEQYF
clone_size: once; d_call: NA; v_call: TRBV9; j_call: TRBJ1-1; cdr3_nt: TGTGCCAGCAGCGACGACGGGCCCGCTGAAGCTTTCTTT; cdr3_aa: CASSDDGPAEAFF
clone_size: NA; d_call: NA; v_call: TRBV4-1; j_call: TRBJ2-5; cdr3_nt: TGCGCCAGCAGCCAAGAGAGGGGTACCCCTTCCAGGTCCCAGTACTTC; cdr3_aa: CASSQERGTPSRSQYF
clone_size: NA; d_call: TRBD2; v_call: TRBV29-1; j_call: TRBJ2-1; cdr3_nt: TGCAGCGTTGAAGATCTTCTGGGGACTAGCGGGAGTGGGGAGCAGTTCTTC; cdr3_aa: CSVEDLLGTSGSGEQFF
clone_size: NA; d_call: NA; v_call: TRBV19; j_call: TRBJ1-1; cdr3_nt: TGTGCCAGTATACCCCCGGGGGGTCTCAGGAATGAAGCTTTCTTT; cdr3_aa: CASIPPGGLRNEAFF
clone_size: NA; d_call: NA; v_call: TRBV4-2; j_call: TRBJ2-1; cdr3_nt: TGTGCCAGCAGCCAAGTTGCTACGGACTATGAGCAGTTCTTC; cdr3_aa: CASSQVATDYEQFF
clone_size: NA; d_call: NA; v_call: TRBV4-1; j_call: TRBJ2-1; cdr3_nt: TGCGCCAGCAGCCAAGGGACTCCTGTTTACAATGAGCAGTTCTTC; cdr3_aa: CASSQGTPVYNEQFF
clone_size: NA; d_call: TRBD1; v_call: TRBV14; j_call: TRBJ1-1; cdr3_nt: TGTGCCAGCAGCCGGACAGGGTCCCTGAGGGCTTTCTTT; cdr3_aa: CASSRTGSLRAFF
clone_size: NA; d_call: NA; v_call: TRBV4-1; j_call: TRBJ1-1; cdr3_nt: TGCGCCAGCAGCCAAGAAGGAACGGCCGACAGGGAAGCTTTCTTT; cdr3_aa: CASSQEGTADREAFF
clone_size: NA; d_call: TRBD1; v_call: TRBV28; j_call: TRBJ2-7; cdr3_nt: TGTGCCAGCAGTTTTTCCATCAGGGACAGAACTTCCTACGAGCAGTACTTC; cdr3_aa: CASSFSIRDRTSYEQYF
clone_size: NA; d_call: NA; v_call: TRBV9; j_call: TRBJ1-4; cdr3_nt: TGTGCCAGCAGCGTAGCTGAGGGCGCAACTAATGAAAAACTGTTTTTT; cdr3_aa: CASSVAEGATNEKLFF